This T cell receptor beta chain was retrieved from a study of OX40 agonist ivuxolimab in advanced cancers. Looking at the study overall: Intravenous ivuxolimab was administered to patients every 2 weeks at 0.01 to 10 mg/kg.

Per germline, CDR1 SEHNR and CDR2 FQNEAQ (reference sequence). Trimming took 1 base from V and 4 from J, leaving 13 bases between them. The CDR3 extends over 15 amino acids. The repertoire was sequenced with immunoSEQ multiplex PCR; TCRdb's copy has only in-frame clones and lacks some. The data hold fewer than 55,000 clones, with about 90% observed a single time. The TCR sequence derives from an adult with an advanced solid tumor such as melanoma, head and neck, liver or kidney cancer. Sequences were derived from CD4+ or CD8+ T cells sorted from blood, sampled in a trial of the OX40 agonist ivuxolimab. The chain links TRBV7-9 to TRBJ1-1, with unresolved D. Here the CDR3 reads CASSLGGRAVTEAFF. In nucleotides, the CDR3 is TGTGCCAGCAGCTTAGGGGGAAGGGCCGTCACTGAAGCTTTCTTT. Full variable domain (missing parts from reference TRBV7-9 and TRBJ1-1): DTGVSQNPRHKITKRGQNVTFRCDPISEHNRLYWYRQTLGQGPEFLTYFQNEAQLEKSRLLSDRFSAERPKGSFSTLEIQRTEQGDSAMYLCASSLGGRAVTEAFFGQGTRLTVV.